The source of this T cell receptor beta chain is a study of T cells in Graves' hyperthyroidism and ophthalmopathy. Ten or more counts support this clonotype. The target antigen is unknown. Trimming removed 5 bases from V and 8 bases from J, with 18 bases in between. This CDR3 comprises 14 residues. Notes on the study in general: The model forecast ophthalmopathy, anticipating it by a median approximately 6.2 months before onset. The blood repertoire included most of the expanded thyroid clonotypes above 0.001.

Each ophthalmopathy patient scored at least 3 on the Clinical Activity Score and at least 4 on NOSPECS grade, with duration under 3 months. About 10 ml of fresh peripheral blood supplied the PBMCs. The source material, RNA transcripts, was used to amplify TCR beta CDR3 regions. HTBI primers were employed in a first-round RT-PCR of the TCR CDR3. MiXCR, applied by TCRdb to the multiplex PCR reads, yields one record per CDR3 protein. The sample includes 500,000 or so distinct CDR3 sequences, approximately 17% of them seen just once. The sequence was collected from a young woman with Graves' ophthalmopathy. The V and J genes are TRBV12-3 or TRBV12-4 and TRBJ1-2, with D perhaps matching TRBD1 (5 bases). Sequenced sample: blood. CDR3 DNA: TGTGCCAGCAGTCCGGAAGGGACTCTTTACGGCTACACCTTC. Protein product: CASSPEGTLYGYTF.